The 4 T cell receptor beta chains below come from one sample, sequenced in a study of multiple sclerosis patients with progressive multifocal leukoencephalopathy. Time point: before natalizumab initiation. TCRdb's table, derived via immunoSEQ multiplex PCR, lists solely in-frame clones and lacks some. The data show 31,000 or so clones, with about 91% seen just once and about 1.5% held by the top ten. The sequencing sample was made of PBMCs. All receptors derive from a human donor with multiple sclerosis.

The chain carries TRBV6-6 and TRBJ1-2; perhaps TRBD1 as D (5 bases). The V end was cut by 4 bases, the J end by 4 bases, with 10 bases between. The CDR3 extends over 13 amino acids. Germline CDR1 MNHNY, CDR2 SVGAGI (reference sequence). The CDR3 sequence is CASSSQGSYGYTF. CDR3 coding DNA: TGTGCCAGCAGTTCCCAGGGAAGCTATGGCTACACCTTC.

The rearrangement links TRBV28 to TRBJ2-1; D is unresolved. CDR1 is MDHEN and CDR2 is SYDVKM in the germline V gene. Trimming took off 8 bases at V and 1 base at J, with 12 bases between the two ends. CDR3 size: 14 residues. CDR3 residues: CASFSQRSYNEQFF. The CDR3 coding sequence is TGTGCCAGCTTTTCGCAAAGGTCCTACAATGAGCAGTTCTTC. Supplemented by reference TRBV28 and TRBJ2-1, the full variable domain reads DVKVTQSSRYLVKRTGEKVFLECVQDMDHENMFWYRQDPGLGLRLIYFSYDVKMKEKGDIPEGYSVSREKKERFSLILESASTNQTSMYLCASFSQRSYNEQFFGPGTRLTVL.

V usage is TRBV19 and J usage is TRBJ1-3; D uncertain. Germline V CDR1 and CDR2: LNHDA, SQIVND (reference sequence). Deletions cut 4 bases from V and 4 bases from J, with 8 bases between. The CDR3 length is 13 residues. The CDR3 DNA sequence: TGTGCCAGTAGTAGAGGGCGGGGAAACACCATATATTTT. Translating it yields CASSRGRGNTIYF.

The rearrangement uses TRBV15 and TRBJ1-2; no definite D call. Trimming stripped 0 bases from V and 6 bases from J, with 14 bases between. Germline V gives CDR1 LNHNV, CDR2 YYDKDF (reference sequence). This CDR3 contains 15 residues. The CDR3 DNA reads as TGTGCCACCAGCAGAGATGCGGTGGGTATGAATGGCTACACCTTC. It codes for CATSRDAVGMNGYTF.